These T cell receptor beta chains were read from a single sample in a study of cytomegalovirus exposure and HLA in healthy donors. Assay used: immunoSEQ multiplex PCR; TCRdb lists only in-frame clones, some missing. The sample consists of around 53,000 clones, 82% of them appearing once. The source material was PBMCs. The receptors come from a man aged 25-40 years in good health and CMV-seronegative. CDR3s leave out the opening cysteine and the closing phenylalanine or tryptophan. Each record gives: clone size, D gene, J gene, V gene, CDR3 protein. D genes are given only for firm matches. Rows give clone size only sometimes, using once, few, many, or a class for an expanded clone.

NA,NA,TRBJ2-3,TRBV2,ASSKLVPTDTQY
NA,TRBD1,TRBJ2-1,TRBV19,ASSIGGTDYNEQF
NA,TRBD1,TRBJ2-1,TRBV4-1,ASSQDAIIPLGTGGQVRF
NA,NA,TRBJ2-2,TRBV11-2,ASSPSSEGTGELF
NA,TRBD1,TRBJ1-6,TRBV7-6,ASSSLQGAVGNSPLH
NA,NA,TRBJ1-5,TRBV6-1,ASSGRGGQTSNQPQH
NA,NA,TRBJ2-5,TRBV6-6,ASSYHREGKETQY
NA,NA,TRBJ2-3,TRBV5-1,ASSPKGSSSTDTQY
NA,NA,TRBJ2-5,TRBV5-6,ASSLVGVQGPETQY
NA,NA,NA,TRBV4-1,ASSQEAGSSYEQY
once,NA,TRBJ1-2,TRBV28,ASSSPGTPSGYT
NA,TRBD1,TRBJ2-2,TRBV30,AWSVGPGQTNTGELF
NA,NA,TRBJ2-1,TRBV30,AWTGGWGEQF
NA,TRBD2,TRBJ2-1,TRBV4-2,ASSQALAGASDEQF
NA,NA,TRBJ2-2,TRBV7-2,ASGRNTGELF
NA,NA,TRBJ1-2,TRBV27,ASSLAARGPINYGYT
NA,TRBD1,TRBJ1-3,TRBV5-4,ASSAAGTGGGNTIY
NA,NA,TRBJ1-1,TRBV29-1,SVEDTGIQAF
few,TRBD2,TRBJ2-1,TRBV7-9,ASSFGTSGGLDEQF
NA,NA,TRBJ1-5,TRBV28,ASRTTGFNQPQH
NA,TRBD2,TRBJ2-7,TRBV10-3,AISGGSGRAFEQY
few,NA,TRBJ2-2,TRBV5-1,ASSLVPGANTGELF
NA,TRBD2,TRBJ2-7,TRBV5-4,ASSPEPLAGSSYEQY
few,TRBD1,TRBJ1-2,TRBV7-2,ASSPGQGYGYT
few,NA,TRBJ1-3,TRBV6-5,ASSYRRGTQGNTIY
NA,NA,TRBJ1-1,TRBV10-3,AISANQVEAF
NA,TRBD1,TRBJ1-5,TRBV30,AWSRDRGSNSNQPQH
NA,NA,TRBJ1-3,TRBV7-8,ASSLYRSGNTIY
NA,NA,TRBJ1-2,TRBV5-4,ASSLVFAGRYGYT
NA,TRBD1,TRBJ1-5,TRBV7-9,ASSATGSDNQPQH
NA,NA,TRBJ2-7,TRBV5-8,ASSLTWAGTYEQY
NA,NA,TRBJ1-2,TRBV25-1,ASTTSSGGNGYT
NA,TRBD1,TRBJ1-1,TRBV25-1,ASSIGFGTGGTEAF
few,TRBD1,TRBJ1-3,TRBV30,AWSGRGLWGNTIY
once,TRBD2,TRBJ2-1,TRBV7-9,ASSFALAGAYNEQF